This TCR beta chain was captured by sequencing in a study of T cell responses to AZD1222 COVID-19 vaccine. Notes on the study in general: Nearly half of unique spike-specific TCRs reportedly avoided B.1.351 and B.1.1.7 mutated regions.

About this clone: Its antigen remains unknown.

Profiling relied on immunoSEQ multiplex PCR, and the TCRdb table lists in-frame clones only, not all of them. The table includes about 120,000 clones, roughly 90% detected once. Germline V CDR1 and CDR2: MDHEN, SYDVKM. Trimming shortened V by 7 bases and J by 2 bases, and 9 bases separated the two germline ends. CDR3 length: 13 amino acids. Pooling covered second doses at about 4 or about 12 weeks. The chain is built from TRBV28 and TRBJ1-5; no clear D. The clonotype comes from an adult who received the AZD1222 COVID-19 vaccine. Sequencing was performed on peripheral blood, taken 28 days after the second AZD1222 dose. In DNA form, the CDR3 reads TGTGCCAGCAAGGAGGGTGGCAATCAGCCCCAGCATTTT. Protein sequence: CASKEGGNQPQHF.